This entry features one T cell receptor beta chain sequence. There is no known antigen for this receptor. Nothing much larger sits one base from this clone, and base qualities are not available. From the germline V gene, CDR1 is MNHNS and CDR2 is SASEGT. Its CDR3 holds 17 amino acids, cysteine through phenylalanine. Only the CDR3 DNA stays, 51 bases, in frame from base 1. V has 8 bases trimmed and J has 2 bases trimmed; junction bases matching no gene number 11. This sample is part of a study of prognosis after radiotherapy for stage I lung cancer (dated by TCRdb to the early 2020s). Looking at the study overall: Between April 2018 and 2019, about 19 stage I NSCLC patients were enrolled in Nanjing, China. Four to six patients had oligometastatic NSCLC after surgical resection of the primary tumor, and 13 to 15 had newly diagnosed primary stage I lung tumors. All patients were regarded as medically inoperable, because of comorbidities in approximately twelve patients and refusal of surgery in several patients. The cohort was made up of some 12 men and more than five women, with a median age of around 70 years and an age range of roughly 53 to 90 years. On tumor histology, roughly 11 patients had adenocarcinoma and more than five had squamous cell carcinoma. Using image-guided IMRT or VMAT, SBRT was delivered in 3 to 5 fractions at a biologically effective dose of at least 100 Gy. No patient received concurrent therapy alongside SBRT. Distant metastases were developed by four of the 19 patients after SBRT, at a median of 7 months, whereas no significant progression was observed in the other 15 patients. The study profiled peripheral blood TCR beta repertoires from stage I NSCLC patients before and after stereotactic body radiotherapy and related them to distant failure. For each of the approximately 19 patients, one blood sample was taken before SBRT and one after, so the study sequenced about 38 samples in total.

Summary of the overall study and its limitations: TRBV and TRBJ usage frequencies reportedly varied with metastasis status, involving two V genes at baseline and fewer than 10 V and two J genes after SBRT. Post-SBRT Shannon entropy and its change from baseline were lower in patients who developed distant metastases; baseline Shannon entropy was not associated with metastases. Whether the expanded TCR clones were tumor-specific was not determined. The small cohort and short follow-up limited the study, so independent validation of the findings is needed. No adjustment for multiple comparisons was applied to any of the reported P values. After SBRT, the number of unique TCR clones decreased (median about 10,000 before versus 6,500 to 7,500 after; Wilcoxon paired P=0.011).

All patients had node-negative disease on CT and PET/CT, and none had a history of other malignancies or had previously received chemotherapy or radiotherapy. At each of two time points, approximately 6.6 milliliters of peripheral venous blood were collected in EDTA tubes. Ficoll-Paque Plus density-gradient centrifugation was used to isolate PBMCs. Immediately after collection, samples were stored at -80 degrees C until analysis. The TCR beta CDR3 region was amplified from genomic DNA by two rounds of multiplex PCR. In the first PCR round, primers specific to each TRBV and TRBJ gene were used, and the primer sequences were filed in Chinese patent CN105087789A. Universal primers were used in the second round of PCR. The Roche High Pure PCR Template Preparation Kit was used to extract genomic DNA from frozen PBMCs. The libraries underwent paired-end sequencing with 151 bp reads on an Illumina HiSeq 3000. In the paper's pipeline: Raw reads lacking the multiplex PCR primer sequences were removed with CutAdapt. PEAR was used to merge high-quality paired reads into contigs. TRB V, D and J gene segments were assigned to each contig with MiXCR by alignment to reference sequences. To remove sequencing errors, CDR3 sequences were clustered according to base quality and sequence similarity. Shannon entropy normalized by the natural log of productive TCR sequence number was used as the measure of diversity. To get clonality, Shannon entropy was divided by the natural log of the number of unique clonotypes, and that result was subtracted from one. The Youden index of ROC curves was used to select progression-free survival cut-offs for repertoire metrics, and analyses were performed in R 3.5.3. Starting from the raw public reads, TCRdb applied fastp trimming at Q25, assembled clones with MiXCR and retained in-frame beta chains. Here each entry gathers all rows of one CDR3 protein and keeps the most common genes and DNA. TCRdb's processing, not the authors', yielded these V and J calls. Within this sample are 30,000 to 40,000 distinct CDR3 sequences, with more than 30% of them counted one time only. 25% to 30% of the sample comes from the top ten.

This sequence uses TRBV6-1 and TRBJ2-3; TRBD2 lines up with 12 middle nucleotides. The clonotype comes from a donor aged 50 or older with non-small cell lung cancer. Sequenced material: PBMCs, taken before or after stereotactic body radiation therapy (not recorded which). The DNA sequence is TGTGCCAGCGGGCGGTCCCTAGCGGGAGGGATCACAGATACGCAGTATTTT. This yields the protein CASGRSLAGGITDTQYF.